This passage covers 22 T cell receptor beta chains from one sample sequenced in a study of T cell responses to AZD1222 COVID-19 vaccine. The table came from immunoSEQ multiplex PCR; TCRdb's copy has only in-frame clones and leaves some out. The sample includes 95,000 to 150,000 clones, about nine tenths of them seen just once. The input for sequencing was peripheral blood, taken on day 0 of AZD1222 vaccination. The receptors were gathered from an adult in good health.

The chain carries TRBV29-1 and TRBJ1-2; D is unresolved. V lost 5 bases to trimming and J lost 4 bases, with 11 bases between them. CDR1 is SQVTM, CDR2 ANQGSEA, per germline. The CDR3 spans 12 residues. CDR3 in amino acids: CSVSGGTYGYTF. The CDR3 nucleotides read TGCAGCGTTTCGGGCGGAACCTATGGCTACACCTTC.

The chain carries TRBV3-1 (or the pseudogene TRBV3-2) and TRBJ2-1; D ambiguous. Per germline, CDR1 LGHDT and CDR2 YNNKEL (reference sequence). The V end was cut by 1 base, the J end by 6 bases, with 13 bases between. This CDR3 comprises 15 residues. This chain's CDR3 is CASSQGAAITNEQFF. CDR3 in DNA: TGTGCCAGCAGCCAAGGGGCTGCTATTACCAATGAGCAGTTCTTC.

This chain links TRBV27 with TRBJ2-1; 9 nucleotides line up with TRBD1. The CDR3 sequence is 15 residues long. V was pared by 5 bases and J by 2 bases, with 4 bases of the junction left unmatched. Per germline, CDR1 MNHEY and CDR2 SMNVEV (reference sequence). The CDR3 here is CASSPDRGPYNEQFF. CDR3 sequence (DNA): TGTGCCAGCAGTCCGGACAGGGGCCCCTACAATGAGCAGTTCTTC.

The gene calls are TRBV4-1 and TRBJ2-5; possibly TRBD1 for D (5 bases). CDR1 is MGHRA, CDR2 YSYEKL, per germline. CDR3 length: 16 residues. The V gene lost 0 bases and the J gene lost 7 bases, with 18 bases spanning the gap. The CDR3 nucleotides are TGCGCCAGCAGCCAAGATCCACTTCCACGGCAGGGGACCCAGTACTTC. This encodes CASSQDPLPRQGTQYF.

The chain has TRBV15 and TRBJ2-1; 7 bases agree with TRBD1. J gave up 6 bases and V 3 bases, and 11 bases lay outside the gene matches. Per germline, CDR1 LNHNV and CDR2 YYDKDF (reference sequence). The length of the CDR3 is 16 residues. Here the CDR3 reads CATSSPDREVPNEQFF. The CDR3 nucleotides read TGTGCCACCAGCAGTCCTGACAGGGAAGTCCCCAATGAGCAGTTCTTC.

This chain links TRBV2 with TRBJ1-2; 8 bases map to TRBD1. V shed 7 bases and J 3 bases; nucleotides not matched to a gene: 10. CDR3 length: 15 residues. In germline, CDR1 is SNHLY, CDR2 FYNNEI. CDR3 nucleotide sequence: TGTGCCAGCACCCTCTCAGGGGGCGCAGACTATGGCTACACCTTC. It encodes CASTLSGGADYGYTF.

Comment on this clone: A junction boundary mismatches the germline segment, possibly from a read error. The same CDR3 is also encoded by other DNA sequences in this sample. CDR3 protein: CASSLDYKAGNYGYTF. CDR3 nucleotides: TGCGCCAGCAGTTTGGACTATAAGGCAGGAAACTATGGCTACACCTTC. The chain couples TRBV5-1 to TRBJ1-2, with D uncertain. Germline V lookup: CDR1 SGHRS, CDR2 YFSETQ. This CDR3 is 16 amino acids long. Full variable domain (outside the CDR3, taken from reference TRBV5-1 and TRBJ1-2): KAGVTQTPRYLIKTRGQQVTLSCSPISGHRSVSWYQQTPGQGLQFLFEYFSETQRNKGNFPGRFSGRQFSNSRSEMNVSTLELGDSALYLCASSLDYKAGNYGYTFGSGTRLTVV.

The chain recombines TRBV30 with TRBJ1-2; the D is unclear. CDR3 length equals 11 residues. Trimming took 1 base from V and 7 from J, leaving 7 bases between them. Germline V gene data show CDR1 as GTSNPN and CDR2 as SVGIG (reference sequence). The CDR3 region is CAWSGGSGYTF. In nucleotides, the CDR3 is TGTGCCTGGAGTGGAGGGAGTGGCTACACCTTC.

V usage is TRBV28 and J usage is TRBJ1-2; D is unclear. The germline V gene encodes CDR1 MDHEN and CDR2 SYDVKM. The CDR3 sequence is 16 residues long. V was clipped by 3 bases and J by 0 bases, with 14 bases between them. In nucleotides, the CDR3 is TGTGCCAGCAGTTTGTGGTCAGAACCAGCTAACTATGGCTACACCTTC. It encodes CASSLWSEPANYGYTF.

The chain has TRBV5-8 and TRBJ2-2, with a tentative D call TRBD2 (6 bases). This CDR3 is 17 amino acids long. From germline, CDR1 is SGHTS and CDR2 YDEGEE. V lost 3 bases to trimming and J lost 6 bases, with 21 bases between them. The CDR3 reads CASSSSRGRDWAGELFF. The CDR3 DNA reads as TGTGCCAGCAGCTCCTCCCGGGGCAGGGACTGGGCCGGGGAGCTGTTTTTT.

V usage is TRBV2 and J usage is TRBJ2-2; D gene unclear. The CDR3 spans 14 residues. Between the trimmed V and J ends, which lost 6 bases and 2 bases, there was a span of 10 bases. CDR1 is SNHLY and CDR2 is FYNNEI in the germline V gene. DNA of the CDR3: TGTGCCAGCAGAGACAAGGGAAACACCGGGGAGCTGTTTTTT. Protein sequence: CASRDKGNTGELFF.

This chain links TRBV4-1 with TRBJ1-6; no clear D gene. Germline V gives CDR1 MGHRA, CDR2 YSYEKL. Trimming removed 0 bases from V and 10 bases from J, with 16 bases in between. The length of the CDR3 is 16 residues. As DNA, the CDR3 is TGCGCCAGCAGCCAAGAGTATAAGAAAATCGGATCACCCCTCCACTTT. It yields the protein CASSQEYKKIGSPLHF.

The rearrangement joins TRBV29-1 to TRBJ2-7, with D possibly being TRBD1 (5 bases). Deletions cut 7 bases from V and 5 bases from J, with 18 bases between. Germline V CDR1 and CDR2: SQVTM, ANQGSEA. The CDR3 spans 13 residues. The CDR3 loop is CSDQAGYPHEQYF. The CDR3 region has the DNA TGCAGCGACCAAGCAGGGTACCCCCACGAGCAGTACTTC.

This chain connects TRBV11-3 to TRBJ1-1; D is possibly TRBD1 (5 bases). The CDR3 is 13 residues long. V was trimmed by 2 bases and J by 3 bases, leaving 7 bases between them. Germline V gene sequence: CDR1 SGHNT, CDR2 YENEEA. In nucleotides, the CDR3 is TGTGCCAGCAGCTTACTGGGGGACACTGAAGCTTTCTTT. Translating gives CASSLLGDTEAFF.

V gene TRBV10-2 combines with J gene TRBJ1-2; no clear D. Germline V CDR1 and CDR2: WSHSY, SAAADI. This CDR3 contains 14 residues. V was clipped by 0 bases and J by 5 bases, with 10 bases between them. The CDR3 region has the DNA TGCGCCAGCAGTGAGTCAGGCGCCCTTTATGGCTACACCTTC. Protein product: CASSESGALYGYTF.

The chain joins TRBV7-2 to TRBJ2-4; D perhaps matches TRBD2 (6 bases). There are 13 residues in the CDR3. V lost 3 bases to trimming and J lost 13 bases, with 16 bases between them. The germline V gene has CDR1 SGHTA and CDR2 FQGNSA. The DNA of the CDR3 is TGTGCCAGCAGCTTGGTGGAGGGAGGCGGACAGTACTTC. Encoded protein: CASSLVEGGGQYF.

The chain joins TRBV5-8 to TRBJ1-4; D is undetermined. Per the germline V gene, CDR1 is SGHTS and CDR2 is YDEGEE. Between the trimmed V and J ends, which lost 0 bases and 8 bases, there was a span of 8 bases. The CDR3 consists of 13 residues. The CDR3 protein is CASSLDRREKLFF. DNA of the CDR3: TGTGCCAGCAGCTTGGACAGACGAGAAAAACTGTTTTTT.

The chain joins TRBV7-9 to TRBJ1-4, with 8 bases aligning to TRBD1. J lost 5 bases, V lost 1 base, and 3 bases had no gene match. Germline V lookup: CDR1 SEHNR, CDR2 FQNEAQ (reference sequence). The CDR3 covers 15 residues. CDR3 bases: TGTGCCAGCAGCTTAGGGGACAGGTTAAATGAAAAACTGTTTTTT. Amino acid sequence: CASSLGDRLNEKLFF.

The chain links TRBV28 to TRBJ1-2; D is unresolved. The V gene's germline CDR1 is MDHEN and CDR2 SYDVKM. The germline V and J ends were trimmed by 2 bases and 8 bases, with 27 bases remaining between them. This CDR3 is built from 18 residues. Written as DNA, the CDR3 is TGTGCCAGCAGTTTACCCCAAGCCTCTACCGGACCGACCAGGGGCTACACCTTC. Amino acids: CASSLPQASTGPTRGYTF.

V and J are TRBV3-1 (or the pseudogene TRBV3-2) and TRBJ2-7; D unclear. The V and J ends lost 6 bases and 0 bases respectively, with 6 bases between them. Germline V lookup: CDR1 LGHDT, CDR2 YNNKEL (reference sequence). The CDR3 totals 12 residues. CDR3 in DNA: TGTGCCAGCAGTTTTAGCTCCTACGAGCAGTACTTC. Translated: CASSFSSYEQYF.

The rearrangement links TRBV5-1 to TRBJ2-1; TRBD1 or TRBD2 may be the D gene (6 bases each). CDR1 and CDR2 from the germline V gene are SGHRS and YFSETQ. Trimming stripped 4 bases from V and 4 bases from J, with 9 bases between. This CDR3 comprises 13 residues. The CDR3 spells CASSGGPYNEQFF. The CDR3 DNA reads TGCGCCAGCAGCGGGGGGCCTTACAATGAGCAGTTCTTC.

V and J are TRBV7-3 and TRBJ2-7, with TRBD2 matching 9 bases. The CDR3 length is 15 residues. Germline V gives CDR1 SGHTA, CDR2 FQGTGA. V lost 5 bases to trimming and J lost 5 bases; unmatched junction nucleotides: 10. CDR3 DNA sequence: TGTGCCAGCAGCCCCCATAGCGGGAGTGTCGACGAGCAGTACTTC. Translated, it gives CASSPHSGSVDEQYF.